The source of this T cell receptor (beta chain) is a study of cytomegalovirus exposure and HLA in healthy donors. Overall study context: There were about 86 million unique TCRs (from HLA-typed donors) in an early data release. Most donors, 81% of 398 genotyped, fell in the Caucasian-associated ancestry cluster. Findings and caveats of the study: Beyond CMV serostatus, there was no information to go on about immune exposure.

The CDR3 is made up of 15 amino acids. V shed 6 bases, J shed 3 bases, and the junction held 10 bases outside the gene matches. Germline CDR1 and CDR2: MNHEY and SMNVEV (reference sequence). 13 Jbeta primers and 60 Vbeta primers were used for the PCR. The repertoire was sequenced with immunoSEQ multiplex PCR; TCRdb's copy has only in-frame clones and lacks some. The sample has 150,000 to 200,000 clones, 84% seen once. As for this clone: The antigen is not known.

The receptor's source is a woman aged 50 to 60 in good health and CMV-seropositive. Sequenced material: PBMCs. The chain is built from TRBV27 and TRBJ2-7; 8 bases are a match to TRBD2. CDR3 bases: TGTGCCAGCAGGCTCCTAAGCGGGGGAGGCTACGAGCAGTACTTC. Protein product: CASRLLSGGGYEQYF.